Listed here are 27 T cell receptor beta chains from one sample, sequenced in a study of Ad26.COV2.S vaccination and SARS-CoV-2 variants. Treatment described: around 19 received Ad26.COV2.S at low or high dose, single or two shots; about five received placebo; per-sample allocation not given. The investigators took samples on day 63 after the first vaccine or placebo injection. The data were produced by immunoSEQ multiplex PCR, yet TCRdb's version contains in-frame clones alone and is incomplete. In the table there are approximately 300,000 clones, around four fifths of which are singletons. The material was peripheral blood, obtained in a trial of Ad26.COV2.S vaccine versus placebo. The receptors were gathered from a person aged 18-65 years who received the Ad26.COV2.S COVID-19 vaccine or a placebo.

The chain employs TRBV2 and TRBJ2-3; tentatively, D is TRBD1 (6 bases). Trimming took 8 bases from V and 2 from J, leaving 11 bases between them. Germline V gene lookup returns CDR1 SNHLY and CDR2 FYNNEI. The CDR3 runs 13 residues. In nucleotides, the CDR3 is TGTGCCAGCGGACAGAAGTACACAGATACGCAGTATTTT. Its translation is CASGQKYTDTQYF.

The chain links TRBV28 to TRBJ2-1; tentatively, D is TRBD2 (6 bases). The germline V and J ends were trimmed by 8 bases and 5 bases, with 22 bases remaining between them. The CDR3 totals 16 residues. Germline CDR1 is MDHEN and CDR2 is SYDVKM. The chain's CDR3 is CASAWRLVFRDNEQFF. The CDR3, as DNA: TGTGCCAGCGCCTGGCGACTAGTTTTTCGGGACAATGAGCAGTTCTTC.

Regarding this clone: Its ends do not fully match the called genes, so a read error is possible. The chain joins TRBV2 to TRBJ2-3; maybe TRBD2 (5 bases). The length of the CDR3 is 13 residues. CDR1 is SNHLY and CDR2 is FYNNEI in the germline V gene. CDR3 in DNA: TGTGCCAGCAGTGCTGCTAGCAGAGATACGCAGTATTTT. This sequence encodes CASSAASRDTQYF.

The chain employs TRBV11-1 and TRBJ2-7; 7 bases map to TRBD2. Germline V gives CDR1 SGHAT, CDR2 FQDESV (reference sequence). The ends lost 1 base at V and 7 bases at J; junction bases unmatched: 13. The CDR3 spans 16 residues. CDR3 bases: TGTGCCAGCAGCTTAGAAAGAGCGAGCGGGGTCAGGGAGCAGTACTTC. As protein: CASSLERASGVREQYF.

The chain carries TRBV5-1 and TRBJ2-7; D remains unclear. This CDR3 is 13 amino acids long. The V gene lost 1 base and the J gene lost 3 bases, with 8 bases spanning the gap. Germline V gene lookup returns CDR1 SGHRS and CDR2 YFSETQ. Written as DNA, the CDR3 is TGCGCCAGCAGCTTGAGGGCGGACTACGAGCAGTACTTC. It codes for CASSLRADYEQYF.

The chain is built from TRBV7-9 and TRBJ2-1; no clear D gene. The CDR3 is made up of 15 amino acids. The germline gives CDR1 SEHNR, CDR2 FQNEAQ (reference sequence). V was clipped by 2 bases and J by 4 bases, with 12 bases between them. The CDR3, as DNA: TGTGCCAGCAGCTTACATAGTACTCGGTACAATGAGCAGTTCTTC. Amino acids: CASSLHSTRYNEQFF. Based on the CDR3 plus reference TRBV7-9 and TRBJ2-1, the full variable domain is DTGVSQNPRHKITKRGQNVTFRCDPISEHNRLYWYRQTLGQGPEFLTYFQNEAQLEKSRLLSDRFSAERPKGSFSTLEIQRTEQGDSAMYLCASSLHSTRYNEQFFGPGTRLTVL.

CDR3: CASSQVLGGEQFF. In DNA form, the CDR3 reads TGTGCCAGCAGCCAAGTACTTGGCGGAGAGCAGTTCTTC. This rearrangement joins TRBV3-1 (or the pseudogene TRBV3-2) to TRBJ2-1, with unresolved D. CDR3 length: 13 amino acids. V was pared by 1 base and J by 10 bases, with 11 bases between. CDR1 and CDR2 from the germline V gene are LGHDT and YNNKEL (reference sequence).

This CDR3 is CASSHLAGVRSHEQFF. CDR3 nucleotide sequence: TGTGCCAGCAGCCATCTAGCGGGGGTAAGGAGCCATGAGCAGTTCTTC. The J gene is TRBJ2-1, the V gene TRBV4-2; 10 positions match TRBD2. V was clipped by 3 bases and J by 8 bases; unmatched bases: 10. CDR3 length: 16 amino acids. Germline V gene lookup returns CDR1 LGHNA and CDR2 YNFKEQ.

CDR3 in DNA: TGTGCCAGCAGAACAGGGATGGATGAGCAGTTCTTC. This gives the protein CASRTGMDEQFF. J is TRBJ2-1 and V is TRBV12-3 or TRBV12-4; a possible D gene is TRBD1 (6 bases). The CDR3 extends over 12 amino acids. The ends were cut back, 6 bases at V and 8 bases at J, with 11 bases in the middle.

The chain has TRBV20-1 and TRBJ2-1; 8 bases fit TRBD2. Germline loops: CDR1 DFQATT, CDR2 SNEGSKA (reference sequence). This CDR3 region has 11 residues. CDR3 residues: CSAPNGGAPFF. In nucleotides, the CDR3 is TGCAGCGCACCTAACGGGGGGGCCCCGTTCTTC.

There are a few counts of this clone. The rearrangement uses TRBV7-6 and TRBJ1-1; D is undetermined. The length of the CDR3 is 13 residues. V lost 0 bases and J 6 bases, leaving 8 bases between the germline ends. Germline V gene lookup returns CDR1 SGHVS and CDR2 FNYEAQ. The CDR3 sequence: CASSLARHAEAFF. Here the CDR3 DNA reads TGTGCCAGCAGCTTAGCACGGCACGCTGAAGCTTTCTTT.

This rearrangement joins TRBV6-5 to TRBJ2-2; D is undetermined. CDR1 and CDR2 (germline): MNHEY, SVGAGI. The CDR3 is made up of 14 amino acids. V shed 7 bases and J shed 2 bases, with 11 bases lying between them. CDR3 sequence: CASKGRRNTGELFF. The CDR3 DNA is TGTGCCAGCAAAGGACGGAGAAACACCGGGGAGCTGTTTTTT.

The gene calls are TRBV9 and TRBJ1-3; unclear D gene. Trimming removed 0 bases from V and 0 bases from J, with 10 bases in between. This CDR3 comprises 16 residues. Germline V gene data show CDR1 as SGDLS and CDR2 as YYNGEE. CDR3 region: CASSVDVSLSGNTIYF. In nucleotides, the CDR3 is TGTGCCAGCAGCGTAGATGTCAGTCTCTCTGGAAACACCATATATTTT.

The chain recombines TRBV6-5 with TRBJ1-1; D unclear. Looked up from germline, CDR1 is MNHEY and CDR2 is SVGAGI. The CDR3 length is 13 residues. The V and J ends lost 4 bases and 1 base respectively, with 7 bases between them. CDR3: CASSWTGNTEAFF. The CDR3 DNA follows: TGTGCCAGCAGTTGGACGGGGAACACTGAAGCTTTCTTT.

The V gene is TRBV4-2, the J gene TRBJ1-3, with D unresolved. The germline V gene encodes CDR1 LGHNA and CDR2 YNFKEQ. This CDR3 is built from 15 residues. Trimming removed 7 bases at V and 0 bases at J, with 13 bases between. In DNA, the CDR3 is TGTGCCAGCACCATCGACGGGTCCTCTGGAAACACCATATATTTT. Protein product: CASTIDGSSGNTIYF.

The rearrangement links TRBV7-6 to TRBJ2-3; tentatively, D is TRBD1 or TRBD2 (5 bases each). V lost 4 bases and J lost 3, with 26 bases in between. Looked up from germline, CDR1 is SGHVS and CDR2 is FNYEAQ. The CDR3 runs 19 residues. The CDR3 spells CASSSASPGTGPATDTQYF. CDR3 DNA sequence: TGTGCCAGCAGCTCCGCTAGTCCCGGGACGGGTCCGGCAACAGATACGCAGTATTTT.

This clone has a single count. The CDR3 sequence is CATSRDVAETQYF. The CDR3, as DNA: TGTGCCACCAGCAGAGATGTGGCAGAGACCCAGTACTTC. The rearrangement uses TRBV15 and TRBJ2-5; D gene ambiguous. Germline V gives CDR1 LNHNV, CDR2 YYDKDF (reference sequence). There are 13 residues in the CDR3. Between the trimmed V and J ends, which lost 0 bases and 4 bases, there was a span of 6 bases.

The chain combines TRBV5-5 with TRBJ1-4, with D tentatively TRBD1 (5 bases). Germline CDR1 is SGHKS and CDR2 is YYEKEE (reference sequence). The CDR3 length is 18 residues. V was clipped by 4 bases and J by 0 bases, with 19 bases between them. CDR3 nucleotides: TGTGCCAGCAGCCAACCCCGAAGTGTGGGGGCAACTAATGAAAAACTGTTTTTT. Amino acids: CASSQPRSVGATNEKLFF.

J is TRBJ2-3 and V is TRBV4-1; 8 bases are shared with TRBD2. The CDR3 totals 16 residues. Per germline, CDR1 MGHRA and CDR2 YSYEKL. The trim removed 1 base at V and 5 bases at J, leaving 8 bases unmatched. For the CDR3, the DNA is TGCGCCAGCAGCCAAGCAAGAGGTAGCGGGGAAGATACGCAGTATTTT. Protein product: CASSQARGSGEDTQYF.

J is TRBJ2-2 and V is TRBV10-3; TRBD1 is a possible D gene (6 bases). Trimming took off 3 bases at V and 5 bases at J, with 19 bases between the two ends. The germline V gene has CDR1 ENHRY and CDR2 SYGVKD. There are 17 residues in the CDR3. CDR3 sequence: CAISDYVQGLGTGELFF. DNA for the CDR3: TGTGCCATCAGTGATTATGTGCAGGGGCTGGGGACCGGGGAGCTGTTTTTT.

The J gene is TRBJ2-5, the V gene TRBV24-1; D ambiguous. This CDR3 region has 12 residues. V lost 9 bases and J 0 bases, leaving 7 bases between the germline ends. Germline lookup yields CDR1 KGHDR and CDR2 SFDVKD. The CDR3 loop is CATGQNQETQYF. The CDR3 coding sequence is TGTGCCACCGGGCAGAACCAAGAGACCCAGTACTTC.

The chain carries TRBV9 and TRBJ2-1, with a weak D call TRBD1 (6 bases). Looked up from germline, CDR1 is SGDLS and CDR2 is YYNGEE. V lost 4 bases and J 7 bases, leaving 18 bases between the germline ends. The CDR3 spans 15 residues. The CDR3 spells CASSTQGQSLNEQFF. CDR3 nucleotides: TGTGCCAGCAGCACCCAGGGACAATCGTTAAATGAGCAGTTCTTC.

The chain employs TRBV28 and TRBJ2-7; tentative D call: TRBD2 (7 bases). CDR3 length: 14 amino acids. V was trimmed by 6 bases and J by 4 bases, leaving 16 bases between them. Germline loops: CDR1 MDHEN, CDR2 SYDVKM. CDR3: CASRSGGLWYEQYF. CDR3 DNA: TGTGCCAGCAGATCCGGGGGGCTCTGGTACGAGCAGTACTTC.

The chain carries TRBV7-8 and TRBJ2-1, with 12 bases that match TRBD2. The CDR3 is 17 residues long. With V trimmed by 5 bases and J by 0 bases, 5 bases remained unmatched. Germline V gene data show CDR1 as SGHVS and CDR2 as FQNEAQ. The CDR3 coding sequence is TGTGCCAGCAGCACCCTAGCGGGGGGGGGCTCCTACAATGAGCAGTTCTTC. Translating gives CASSTLAGGGSYNEQFF.

J is TRBJ1-1 and V is TRBV29-1; D uncertain. The CDR3 extends over 12 amino acids. V was cut by 2 bases and J by 1 base, with 5 bases left in between. Germline lookup yields CDR1 SQVTM and CDR2 ANQGSEA. In DNA form, the CDR3 reads TGCAGCGTTGAACTCAAGAACACTGAAGCTTTCTTT. Translated, it gives CSVELKNTEAFF.

This rearrangement joins TRBV14 to TRBJ1-1, with 8 bases fitting TRBD1. V lost 2 bases and J lost 1; bases outside the gene matches: 6. The V gene's germline CDR1 is SGHDN and CDR2 FVKESK. The CDR3 has 16 residues. CDR3 coding DNA: TGTGCCAGCAGCCAAACACCTGGACAGGGGAACACTGAAGCTTTCTTT. Protein sequence: CASSQTPGQGNTEAFF.

This clone came up a few times. The CDR3 loop reads CASSYRTGSGNTIYF. The DNA for the CDR3 is TGCGCCAGCAGCTACAGGACGGGCTCTGGAAACACCATATATTTT. This chain uses TRBV5-1 with TRBJ1-3; D may be TRBD1 (5 bases). Germline V gives CDR1 SGHRS, CDR2 YFSETQ. The V gene lost 3 bases and the J gene lost 0 bases, with 10 bases spanning the gap. The CDR3 sequence is 15 residues long.